Following are 20 T cell receptor beta chains from one sample sequenced in a study of blood T cell repertoires in COVID-19. The repertoire was sequenced with immunoSEQ multiplex PCR; TCRdb's copy has only in-frame clones and lacks some. The sample contains about 410,000 clones, about 92% of which appear only once. The sample consisted of PBMCs or T cells enriched from blood (not recorded which). Every receptor here comes from a man aged 18-30 years who had recovered from COVID-19.

This clone was seen only a few times. Different DNA sequences within this sample yield the same CDR3. The rearrangement uses TRBV18 and TRBJ1-1; D may be TRBD1 (5 bases). Deletions cut 9 bases from V and 2 bases from J, with 16 bases between. This CDR3 region has 14 residues. Germline values: CDR1 KGHSH, CDR2 LQKENI. Here the CDR3 DNA reads TGTGCCAGTTCGTTGGGGCAGGGCAACACTGAAGCTTTCTTT. Amino acids: CASSLGQGNTEAFF.

The rearrangement links TRBV4-2 to TRBJ2-1, with D possibly TRBD1 on 5 matching bases. The CDR3 is made up of 14 amino acids. Germline values: CDR1 LGHNA, CDR2 YNFKEQ. Trimming pared 0 bases from V and 4 bases from J, leaving 7 bases between. The CDR3 here is CASSQDQGYNEQFF. The CDR3 bases are TGTGCCAGCAGCCAAGACCAGGGATACAATGAGCAGTTCTTC.

The V gene is TRBV11-1, the J gene TRBJ2-5; maybe TRBD1 (5 bases). With 2 bases removed from V and 3 bases from J, the gap between germline ends came to 10 bases. The CDR3 extends over 14 amino acids. Germline V gene lookup returns CDR1 SGHAT and CDR2 FQDESV (reference sequence). The CDR3 sequence is CASSLRRGKETQYF. DNA for the CDR3: TGTGCCAGCAGCTTAAGAAGGGGCAAAGAGACCCAGTACTTC.

The V gene is TRBV2, the J gene TRBJ2-7; 9 nucleotides align to TRBD2. This CDR3 region has 19 residues. CDR1 and CDR2 (germline): SNHLY, FYNNEI. V shed 3 bases and J 4 bases; nucleotides not matched to a gene: 19. The CDR3 DNA is TGTGCCAGCAGTGAGGTCCTAGCCAGAAATAGCGGGAGTGGGTACGAGCAGTACTTC. Amino acids: CASSEVLARNSGSGYEQYF. Full variable domain (outside the CDR3, taken from reference TRBV2 and TRBJ2-7): EPEVTQTPSHQVTQMGQEVILRCVPISNHLYFYWYRQILGQKVEFLVSFYNNEISEKSEIFDDQFSVERPDGSNFTLKIRSTKLEDSAMYFCASSEVLARNSGSGYEQYFGPGTRLTVT.

The chain employs TRBV15 and TRBJ1-5; D is uncertain. The CDR3 has 16 amino acids. Germline CDR1 is LNHNV and CDR2 is YYDKDF (reference sequence). Trimming cost V 0 bases and J 4 bases, with 13 bases left between them. The CDR3 nucleotides are TGTGCCACCAGCAGAGATCGAGGGCAGCTGAATCAGCCCCAGCATTTT. This codes for CATSRDRGQLNQPQHF.

The chain couples TRBV7-9 to TRBJ1-1, with 12 bases aligning to TRBD1. The CDR3 consists of 15 residues. Germline V lookup: CDR1 SEHNR, CDR2 FQNEAQ (reference sequence). J lost 2 bases, V lost 6 bases, and 4 bases had no gene match. The CDR3 spells CASRFGTGGNTEAFF. The CDR3 DNA reads as TGTGCCAGCAGATTCGGGACAGGGGGCAACACTGAAGCTTTCTTT.

Of note for this clone: At one boundary the junction diverges from the germline segment, which might be a read error. The rearrangement joins TRBV9 to TRBJ2-3; TRBD2 matches at 9 bases. Germline-derived CDR1 and CDR2 are SGDLS and YYNGEE. The CDR3 runs 14 residues. For the CDR3, the DNA is TGTGCCAGCAGCGCTGGGACTAGCAGAGATACGCAGTATTTT. It translates to CASSAGTSRDTQYF. The entire variable domain, with the rest obtained from reference TRBV9 and TRBJ2-3, is as follows: DSGVTQTPKHLITATGQRVTLRCSPRSGDLSVYWYQQSLDQGLQFLIQYYNGEERAKGNILERFSAQQFPDLHSELNLSSLELGDSALYFCASSAGTSRDTQYFGPGTRLTVL.

This clone was counted once. This chain uses TRBV18 with TRBJ1-1; TRBD1 agrees at 8 bases. The germline CDR1 and CDR2 sequences are KGHSH and LQKENI. This CDR3 has 14 residues. With V trimmed by 4 bases and J by 0 bases, 1 base remained unmatched. The CDR3 nucleotides read TGTGCCAGCTCACGGGGACAGGTGAACACTGAAGCTTTCTTT. Protein: CASSRGQVNTEAFF.

J is TRBJ1-2 and V is TRBV11-2; D is unclear. The CDR3 runs 13 residues. The V end lost 0 bases, the J end lost 6 bases, and 8 bases lay between the germline ends. The germline CDR1 and CDR2 sequences are SGHAT and FQNNGV. DNA of the CDR3: TGTGCCAGCAGCTTAGATCTCCAGAATGGCTACACCTTC. It yields the protein CASSLDLQNGYTF.

The chain combines TRBV3-1 (or the pseudogene TRBV3-2) with TRBJ1-6; a weak D match, TRBD1 (6 bases). The CDR3 is 15 amino acids. V dropped 3 bases and J dropped 7 bases, with 13 bases sitting between them. Looked up from germline, CDR1 is LGHDT and CDR2 is YNNKEL (reference sequence). The CDR3 region has the DNA TGTGCCAGCAGCCAGGGTCAGGGGAGCAATTCACCCCTCCACTTT. It encodes CASSQGQGSNSPLHF.

This chain connects TRBV7-9 to TRBJ2-1; TRBD2 aligns across 12 bases. Germline CDR1 SEHNR, CDR2 FQNEAQ (reference sequence). This CDR3 region has 19 residues. Trimming removed 3 bases from V and 6 bases from J; junction bases left unmatched: 15. The CDR3 is CASSLSRDFTSGRTNEQFF. CDR3 bases: TGTGCCAGCAGCTTGAGCCGGGACTTTACTAGCGGGAGGACCAATGAGCAGTTCTTC.

The chain employs TRBV11-3 and TRBJ1-4; D perhaps matches TRBD1 (5 bases). The CDR3 length is 16 residues. Trimming shortened V by 0 bases and J by 11 bases, and 19 bases separated the two germline ends. Germline V lookup: CDR1 SGHNT, CDR2 YENEEA. CDR3 sequence reads: CASSLDWTSRAEKLFF. CDR3 nucleotides: TGTGCCAGCAGCTTAGATTGGACCTCCAGGGCCGAGAAACTGTTTTTT.

The gene calls are TRBV29-1 and TRBJ1-1; no clear D gene. The ends were cut back, 7 bases at V and 7 bases at J, with 16 bases in the middle. The CDR3 has 12 amino acids. Germline-derived CDR1 and CDR2 are SQVTM and ANQGSEA. CDR3 sequence: CSATTDSDEAFF. In DNA, the CDR3 is TGCAGCGCTACGACGGACTCGGATGAAGCTTTCTTT.

This clone was seen more than once but under ten times. The V gene is TRBV5-1, the J gene TRBJ1-2; D ambiguous. The CDR3 spans 14 residues. CDR1 and CDR2 (germline): SGHRS, YFSETQ. The ends were cut back, 0 bases at V and 4 bases at J, with 10 bases in the middle. The CDR3 protein is CASSLGGATYGYTF. CDR3 DNA sequence: TGCGCCAGCAGCTTGGGGGGAGCGACCTATGGCTACACCTTC.

This CDR3 is CSCRGDTEAFF. The CDR3 DNA is TGCAGTTGCAGGGGGGACACTGAAGCTTTCTTT. This rearrangement joins TRBV20-1 to TRBJ1-1; 7 bases map to TRBD1. Germline values: CDR1 DFQATT, CDR2 SNEGSKA (reference sequence). V lost 8 bases to trimming and J lost 3 bases; unmatched junction nucleotides: 3. This CDR3 spans 11 amino acids.

There are a few counts of this clone. This chain uses TRBV2 with TRBJ2-7; TRBD2 matches 8 bases. There are 14 residues in the CDR3. V lost 4 bases to trimming and J lost 6 bases; unmatched junction nucleotides: 8. Germline V gene data show CDR1 as SNHLY and CDR2 as FYNNEI. The CDR3 DNA is TGTGCCAGCAGTGTGACTAGCGTCTTCGGCGAGCAGTACTTC. This gives the protein CASSVTSVFGEQYF.

This rearrangement joins TRBV12-3 or TRBV12-4 to TRBJ2-2, with D uncertain. The CDR3 spans 13 residues. CDR3 coding DNA: TGTGCAAGCTCGGCGGCTGGCACCGGGGAGCTGTTTTTT. It codes for CASSAAGTGELFF.

V gene TRBV7-9 combines with J gene TRBJ1-2; 8 bases match TRBD1. CDR3 size: 14 residues. The germline CDR1 and CDR2 sequences are SEHNR and FQNEAQ (reference sequence). V was clipped by 6 bases and J by 11 bases; unmatched bases: 14. The CDR3, as DNA: TGTGCCAGCAGATTTTCAGGGGGCGAAGGCCGATACACCTTC. Translating gives CASRFSGGEGRYTF.

CDR3 protein: CASSLVQNSPLHF. CDR3 DNA sequence: TGTGCCAGCAGCTTAGTCCAGAATTCACCCCTCCACTTT. The chain combines TRBV7-2 with TRBJ1-6; D gene uncertain. This CDR3 has 13 residues. Per the germline V gene, CDR1 is SGHTA and CDR2 is FQGNSA. Trimming left V 1 base short and J 7 bases short, with 5 bases between.

This chain links TRBV29-1 with TRBJ1-2; possible D gene TRBD1, 6 bases. The germline V gene has CDR1 SQVTM and CDR2 ANQGSEA. This CDR3 spans 13 amino acids. Trimming stripped 7 bases from V and 1 base from J, with 13 bases between. The chain's CDR3 is CSAGQRGNYGYTF. In DNA, the CDR3 is TGCAGCGCTGGACAGCGGGGTAACTATGGCTACACCTTC.